The clone carrying this TCR beta chain was counted only a few times. Its antigen is not identified. Expressed TCRB transcripts were sequenced because the isolated RNA had all been reverse transcribed beforehand. Using immunoSEQ multiplex PCR, the repertoire was profiled, and TCRdb retains in-frame clones only, with some absent. The sample contains approximately 380,000 clones, about 15% of which appear only once. This sample is drawn from a study of beta chain features in type 1 diabetes. Overall study context: Patients looked much like healthy donors when it came to age, gender and cell yields.

Broader study findings: Moderately but significantly shorter TCRB CDR3s were found in Type 1 diabetes patients in all four CD4+ subsets.

This CDR3 region has 15 residues. The V segment lost 8 bases and the J segment 0 bases; nucleotides outside the gene matches: 8. Germline CDR1 and CDR2: PRHDT and FYEKMQ (reference sequence). Sequencing was performed on naive CD4+ T cells from blood. The receptor's source is a woman between 18 and 29 years old in good health. The V and J genes are TRBV13 and TRBJ2-7, with 9 nucleotides matching TRBD1. In nucleotides, the CDR3 is TGTGCCAGCGCCGGTGGGACAGGGCTCTCCTACGAGCAGTACTTC. It encodes CASAGGTGLSYEQYF.